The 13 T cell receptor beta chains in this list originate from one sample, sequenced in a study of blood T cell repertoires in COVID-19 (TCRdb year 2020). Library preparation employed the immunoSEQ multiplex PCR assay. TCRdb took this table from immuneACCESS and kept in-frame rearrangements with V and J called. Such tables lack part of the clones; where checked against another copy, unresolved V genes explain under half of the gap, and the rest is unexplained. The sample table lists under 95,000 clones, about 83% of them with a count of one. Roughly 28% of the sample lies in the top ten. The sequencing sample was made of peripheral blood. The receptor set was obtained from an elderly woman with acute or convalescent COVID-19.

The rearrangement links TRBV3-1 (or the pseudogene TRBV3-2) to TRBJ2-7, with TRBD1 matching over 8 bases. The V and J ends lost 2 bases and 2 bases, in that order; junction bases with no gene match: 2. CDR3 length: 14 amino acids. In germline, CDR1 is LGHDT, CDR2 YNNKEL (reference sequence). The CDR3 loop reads CASSQTGGAYEQYF. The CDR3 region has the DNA TGTGCCAGCAGCCAAACAGGGGGAGCCTACGAGCAGTACTTC.

The CDR3 spells CASSLEGASSGNTIYF. The DNA of the CDR3 is TGTGCCAGCAGTTTAGAGGGGGCGAGCTCTGGAAACACCATATATTTT. The gene calls are TRBV28 and TRBJ1-3; 7 nucleotides line up with TRBD1. The CDR3 covers 16 residues. Germline V gene sequence: CDR1 MDHEN, CDR2 SYDVKM. J gave up 0 bases and V 2 bases, and 4 bases lay outside the gene matches. The whole variable domain, remainder taken from reference TRBV28 and TRBJ1-3, is DVKVTQSSRYLVKRTGEKVFLECVQDMDHENMFWYRQDPGLGLRLIYFSYDVKMKEKGDIPEGYSVSREKKERFSLILESASTNQTSMYLCASSLEGASSGNTIYFGEGSWLTVV.

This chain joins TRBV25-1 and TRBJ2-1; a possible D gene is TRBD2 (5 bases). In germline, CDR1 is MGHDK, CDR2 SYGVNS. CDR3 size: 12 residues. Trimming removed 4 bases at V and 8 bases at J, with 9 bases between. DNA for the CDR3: TGTGCCAGCAGTGCCACCGGGGATGAGCAGTTCTTC. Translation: CASSATGDEQFF.

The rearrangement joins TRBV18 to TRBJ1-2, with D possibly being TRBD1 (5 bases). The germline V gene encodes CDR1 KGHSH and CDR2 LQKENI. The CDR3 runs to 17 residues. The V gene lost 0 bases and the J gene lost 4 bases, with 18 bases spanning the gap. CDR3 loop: CASSPPGGTATVYGYTF. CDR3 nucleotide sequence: TGTGCCAGCTCACCACCTGGCGGGACCGCGACTGTCTATGGCTACACCTTC.

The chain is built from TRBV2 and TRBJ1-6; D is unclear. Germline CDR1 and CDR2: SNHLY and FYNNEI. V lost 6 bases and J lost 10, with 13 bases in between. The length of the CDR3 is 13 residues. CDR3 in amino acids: CASSGEHLSPLHF. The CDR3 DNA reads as TGTGCCAGCAGCGGGGAACACTTATCACCCCTCCACTTT.

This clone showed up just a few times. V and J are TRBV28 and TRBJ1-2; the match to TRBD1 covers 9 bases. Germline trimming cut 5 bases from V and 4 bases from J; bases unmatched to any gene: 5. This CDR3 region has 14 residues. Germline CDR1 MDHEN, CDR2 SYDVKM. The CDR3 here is CASSAGTGPYGYTF. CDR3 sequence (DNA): TGTGCCAGCAGTGCCGGGACAGGGCCCTATGGCTACACCTTC.

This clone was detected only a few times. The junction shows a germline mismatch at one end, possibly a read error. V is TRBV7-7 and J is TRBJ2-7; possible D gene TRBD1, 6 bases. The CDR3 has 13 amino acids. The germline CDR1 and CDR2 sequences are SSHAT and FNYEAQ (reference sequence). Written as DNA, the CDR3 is TGTGCTAGCAGCCAGGGGCTGAGCTACGAGCAGTACTTC. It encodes CASSQGLSYEQYF.

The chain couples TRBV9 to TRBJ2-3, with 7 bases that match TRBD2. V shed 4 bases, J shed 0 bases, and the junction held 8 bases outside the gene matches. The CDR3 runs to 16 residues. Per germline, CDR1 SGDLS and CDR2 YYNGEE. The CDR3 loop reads CASSPRLAASTDTQYF. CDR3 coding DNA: TGTGCCAGCAGCCCCCGCCTAGCGGCTAGCACAGATACGCAGTATTTT.

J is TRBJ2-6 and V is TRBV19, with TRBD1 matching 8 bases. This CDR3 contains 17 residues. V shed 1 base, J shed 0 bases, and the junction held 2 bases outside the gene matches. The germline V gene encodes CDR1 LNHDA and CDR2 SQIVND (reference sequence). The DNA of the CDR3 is TGTGCCAGTAGTATAGGGACAGGGCTCTCTGGGGCCAACGTCCTGACTTTC. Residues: CASSIGTGLSGANVLTF.

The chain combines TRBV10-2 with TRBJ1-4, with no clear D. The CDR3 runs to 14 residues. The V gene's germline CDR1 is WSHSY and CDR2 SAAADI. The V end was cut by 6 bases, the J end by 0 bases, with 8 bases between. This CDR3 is CASRWEATNEKLFF. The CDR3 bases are TGCGCCAGCAGGTGGGAGGCAACTAATGAAAAACTGTTTTTT.

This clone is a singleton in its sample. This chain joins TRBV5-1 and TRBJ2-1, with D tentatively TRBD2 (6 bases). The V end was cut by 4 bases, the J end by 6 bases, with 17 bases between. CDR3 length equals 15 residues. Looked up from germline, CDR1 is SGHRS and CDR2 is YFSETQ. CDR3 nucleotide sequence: TGCGCCAGCAGCCCCGGACTATCTACGGGCAATGAGCAGTTCTTC. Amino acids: CASSPGLSTGNEQFF.

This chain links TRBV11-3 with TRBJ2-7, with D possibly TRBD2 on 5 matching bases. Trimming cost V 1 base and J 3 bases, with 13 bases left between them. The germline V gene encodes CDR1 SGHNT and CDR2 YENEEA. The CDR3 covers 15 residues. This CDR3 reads CASSLVGLDDYEQYF. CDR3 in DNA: TGTGCCAGCAGCTTAGTCGGACTGGACGACTACGAGCAGTACTTC. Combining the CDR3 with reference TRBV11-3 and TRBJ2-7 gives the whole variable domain EAGVVQSPRYKIIEKKQPVAFWCNPISGHNTLYWYLQNLGQGPELLIRYENEEAVDDSQLPKDRFSAERLKGVDSTLKIQPAELGDSAVYLCASSLVGLDDYEQYFGPGTRLTVT.

The chain's CDR3 is CASSHGTSGSYNEQFF. The CDR3 DNA follows: TGTGCCAGCAGCCACGGGACTAGCGGCTCCTACAATGAGCAGTTCTTC. The rearrangement uses TRBV5-6 and TRBJ2-1; the match to TRBD2 covers 11 bases. The V gene end was trimmed by 4 bases and the J gene end by 0 bases; junction bases not matched to a gene: 3. CDR3 length: 16 residues. Germline V lookup: CDR1 SGHDT, CDR2 YYEEEE.